What follows is one TCR beta chain and its context. These data belong to a study of blood T cell repertoires in COVID-19. Study summary: From T cells, B-cell-depleted T cells, or PBMCs came the material, which was cDNA or gDNA.

Measured with immunoSEQ multiplex PCR; TCRdb has only the in-frame clones, and not every one. The table records about 89,000 clones, 80% of them present only once. What was sequenced was peripheral blood. The receptor was isolated from an elderly woman with acute or convalescent COVID-19.

This chain's CDR3 is CSVEQSMNTEAFF. Written as DNA, the CDR3 is TGCAGCGTTGAACAGTCCATGAACACTGAAGCTTTCTTT. The rearrangement joins TRBV29-1 to TRBJ1-1; the D is unclear. Per the germline V gene, CDR1 is SQVTM and CDR2 is ANQGSEA. The CDR3 extends over 13 amino acids. V gave up 2 bases and J gave up 0 bases, with 7 bases separating them.